A single sample gave rise to the 14 T cell receptor beta chains below, sequenced in a study of follicular helper T cells after annual influenza vaccination. Method: immunoSEQ multiplex PCR; TCRdb's copy keeps in-frame clones and lacks some. This sample carries about 27,000 clones, roughly 80% of them seen once, and the ten largest clones take around 1.2%. Described time point: 2014-2015 season, pre-vaccination. Sequencing was performed on CXCR5+ CD38- circulating T follicular helper cells from blood, taken on the day of influenza vaccination. Subset denoted: circulating Tfh, non-naive CD4+CXCR5+PD-1+ (ICOS+CD38+ or ICOS-CD38-). Receptors were obtained from an adult who received the influenza vaccine.

This chain joins TRBV10-1 and TRBJ2-7, with a tentative D call TRBD2 (7 bases). V was cut by 8 bases and J by 2 bases, with 13 bases left in between. The germline gives CDR1 WNHNN, CDR2 SYGVQD (reference sequence). The CDR3 consists of 13 residues. CDR3 DNA sequence: TGCGCCAGCGTCGGGGGGCCCGCCTACGAGCAGTACTTC. Translating it yields CASVGGPAYEQYF.

The rearrangement links TRBV5-1 to TRBJ2-7; weak D call: TRBD1 (6 bases). CDR1 and CDR2 (germline): SGHRS, YFSETQ. This CDR3 is built from 13 residues. Trimming cost V 1 base and J 5 bases, with 10 bases left between them. CDR3 sequence reads: CASSLKQGNEQYF. The CDR3 region has the DNA TGCGCCAGCAGCTTGAAACAGGGAAACGAGCAGTACTTC.

The chain joins TRBV18 to TRBJ2-5; 10 positions agree with TRBD2. The better agreement between TRBJ2-7 and the DNA end casts doubt on the J call. CDR1 is KGHSH, CDR2 LQKENI, per germline. CDR3 size: 17 residues. CDR3 nucleotides: TGTGCCAGCTCACCACGGGGCCTAGCGGGGGCCTCCTACGAGCAGTACTTC. Residues: CASSPRGLAGASYEQYF.

This chain connects TRBV11-2 to TRBJ1-5; D is perhaps TRBD1 (5 bases). V was clipped by 2 bases and J by 5 bases, with 16 bases between them. The germline gives CDR1 SGHAT, CDR2 FQNNGV. This CDR3 is built from 16 residues. The CDR3 loop reads CASSLRGLPSDQPQHF. The CDR3 DNA reads as TGTGCCAGCAGCTTAAGGGGACTTCCCTCGGATCAGCCCCAGCATTTT. Full variable domain (rest looked up from reference TRBV11-2 and TRBJ1-5): EAGVAQSPRYKIIEKRQSVAFWCNPISGHATLYWYQQILGQGPKLLIQFQNNGVVDDSQLPKDRFSAERLKGVDSTLKIQPAKLEDSAVYLCASSLRGLPSDQPQHFGDGTRLSIL.

Worth noting for this clone: In the same sample, other DNA sequences code for this CDR3. The chain has TRBV11-2 and TRBJ1-6; D possibly corresponds to TRBD1 (5 bases). This CDR3 spans 16 amino acids. V gave up 5 bases and J gave up 10 bases, with 21 bases separating them. Germline CDR1 SGHAT, CDR2 FQNNGV. DNA of the CDR3: TGTGCCAGCAGCCTAAGGGGACTCCCGCTCAACTCACCCCTCCACTTT. Encoded protein: CASSLRGLPLNSPLHF.

This chain uses TRBV7-2 with TRBJ2-1; 10 bases map to TRBD2. Losses at the gene ends were 0 bases for V and 6 bases for J; bases not matched to a gene: 11. Germline V gene sequence: CDR1 SGHTA, CDR2 FQGNSA. There are 18 residues in the CDR3. The CDR3 DNA is TGTGCCAGCAGCTTAGCGCGAGGGGCTAGCGGGAGCTCCAATGAGCAGTTCTTC. Its protein is CASSLARGASGSSNEQFF.

The rearrangement joins TRBV5-1 to TRBJ1-6; D may be TRBD1 (6 bases). The CDR3 covers 16 residues. Germline values: CDR1 SGHRS, CDR2 YFSETQ. Trimming removed 0 bases from V and 8 bases from J, with 15 bases in between. The CDR3 loop is CASSLGGQVVDSPLHF. DNA of the CDR3: TGCGCCAGCAGCTTGGGGGGGCAGGTGGTAGATTCACCCCTCCACTTT.

The chain is built from TRBV7-9 and TRBJ2-1, with unresolved D. Germline V CDR1 and CDR2: SEHNR, FQNEAQ (reference sequence). V was cut by 2 bases and J by 0 bases, with 8 bases left in between. This CDR3 region has 15 residues. As DNA, the CDR3 is TGTGCCAGCAGCTTATTATCTAGCTCCTACAATGAGCAGTTCTTC. Protein: CASSLLSSSYNEQFF.

V is TRBV30 and J is TRBJ1-3; D unresolved. CDR1 GTSNPN and CDR2 SVGIG come from the germline V gene (reference sequence). There are 12 residues in the CDR3. Deletions cut 7 bases from V and 7 bases from J, with 14 bases between. In DNA, the CDR3 is TGTGCCTCCCGGGTCGCATGGAACACCATATATTTT. As protein: CASRVAWNTIYF. The entire variable domain, with the rest obtained from reference TRBV30 and TRBJ1-3, is as follows: SQTIHQWPATLVQPVGSPLSLECTVEGTSNPNLYWYRQAAGRGLQLLFYSVGIGQISSEVPQNLSASRPQDRQFILSSKKLLLSDSGFYLCASRVAWNTIYFGEGSWLTVV.

V and J are TRBV28 and TRBJ1-2, with TRBD1 matching over 9 bases. CDR3 length: 14 amino acids. Germline CDR1 and CDR2: MDHEN and SYDVKM. With 11 bases clipped from V and 2 bases from J, the junction kept 9 bases outside the gene matches. Written as DNA, the CDR3 is TGTGCCGGGTCAGGACAGGGGACCAACTATGGCTACACCTTC. The encoded protein is CAGSGQGTNYGYTF.

The V gene is TRBV2, the J gene TRBJ2-1; D might be TRBD1 (6 bases). CDR1 and CDR2 (germline): SNHLY, FYNNEI. V gave up 4 bases and J gave up 9 bases, with 13 bases separating them. The CDR3 length is 13 residues. The CDR3 DNA is TGTGCCAGCAGTGCTTTACAGGGAAGTGAGCAGTTCTTC. As protein: CASSALQGSEQFF.

The J gene is TRBJ1-5, the V gene TRBV6-1, with D possibly matching TRBD1 (6 bases). Germline V gives CDR1 MNHNS, CDR2 SASEGT. This CDR3 is built from 13 residues. Trimming removed 6 bases at V and 15 bases at J, with 21 bases between. CDR3 region: CASRGTGTHPGHF. The CDR3 nucleotides read TGTGCCAGCAGGGGGACCGGGACACATCCAGGGCATTTT.

This clone was detected once. The chain combines TRBV19 with TRBJ1-1; no clear D gene. Deletions cut 8 bases from V and 5 bases from J, with 12 bases between. The CDR3 consists of 12 residues. Germline loops: CDR1 LNHDA, CDR2 SQIVND (reference sequence). The CDR3 loop reads CASSPGYTEAFF. DNA of the CDR3: TGTGCCAGTTCTCCGGGGTATACTGAAGCTTTCTTT.

The chain recombines TRBV2 with TRBJ2-7; TRBD1 is a possible D gene (5 bases). CDR1 and CDR2 from the germline V gene are SNHLY and FYNNEI. Trimming shortened V by 8 bases and J by 6 bases, and 11 bases separated the two germline ends. The CDR3 has 11 amino acids. CDR3 nucleotide sequence: TGTGCCAGCGAAATTACAGGCGAGCAGTACTTC. Protein: CASEITGEQYF.